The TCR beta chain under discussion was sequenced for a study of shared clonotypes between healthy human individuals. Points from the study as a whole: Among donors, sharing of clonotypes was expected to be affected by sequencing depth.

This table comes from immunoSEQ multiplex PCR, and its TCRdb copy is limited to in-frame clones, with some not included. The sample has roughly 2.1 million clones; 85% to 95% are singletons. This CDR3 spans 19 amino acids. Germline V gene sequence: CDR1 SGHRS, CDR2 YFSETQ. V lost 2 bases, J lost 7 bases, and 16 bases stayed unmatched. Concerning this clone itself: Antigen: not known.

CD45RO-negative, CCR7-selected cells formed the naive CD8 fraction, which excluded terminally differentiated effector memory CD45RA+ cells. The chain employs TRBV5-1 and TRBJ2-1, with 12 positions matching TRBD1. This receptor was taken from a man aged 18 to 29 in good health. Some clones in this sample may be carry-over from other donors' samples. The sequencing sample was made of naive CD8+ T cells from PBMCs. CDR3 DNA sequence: TGCGCCAGCAGCTTTGTTGGGACAGGGGGCAACAAGGTATGGAATGAGCAGTTCTTC. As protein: CASSFVGTGGNKVWNEQFF.